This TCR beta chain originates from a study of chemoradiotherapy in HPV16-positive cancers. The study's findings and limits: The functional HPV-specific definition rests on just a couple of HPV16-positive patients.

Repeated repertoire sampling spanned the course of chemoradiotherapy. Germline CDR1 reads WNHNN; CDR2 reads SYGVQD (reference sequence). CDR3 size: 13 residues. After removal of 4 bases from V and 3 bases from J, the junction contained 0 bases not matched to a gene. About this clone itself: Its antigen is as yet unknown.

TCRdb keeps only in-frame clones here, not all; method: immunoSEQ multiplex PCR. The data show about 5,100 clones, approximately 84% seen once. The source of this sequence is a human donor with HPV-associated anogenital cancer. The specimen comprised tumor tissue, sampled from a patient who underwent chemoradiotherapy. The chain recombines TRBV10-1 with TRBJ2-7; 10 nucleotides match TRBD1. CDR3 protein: CASSGTGGYEQYF. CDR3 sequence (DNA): TGCGCCAGCAGTGGGACAGGGGGCTACGAGCAGTACTTC.